Listed below are T cell receptor beta chains from one sample, sequenced in a study of PD-1 blockade in classical Hodgkin lymphoma. Assay: immunoSEQ multiplex PCR; the TCRdb copy retains only in-frame clones and omits some. The data show approximately 13,000 clones, with 92% seen just once and 20% to 25% held by the top ten. The sequences come from peripheral blood mononuclear cells (PBMCs), collected at baseline. All receptors derive from a human donor with classical Hodgkin lymphoma. Both conserved end residues are part of each CDR3. A D gene is named only where the DNA matches it firmly. Rows give clone size only sometimes, using once, few, many, or a class for an expanded clone.

d_call	clone_size	v_call	j_call	cdr3_nt	cdr3_aa
-	-	TRBV19	TRBJ2-3	TGTGCCAGTACCATCTCCGGGACTGGGGCCACAGATACGCAGTATTTT	CASTISGTGATDTQYF
-	-	TRBV5-6	TRBJ2-5	TGTGCCAGCAGCTTAGTTAGCGCCCAAGAGACCCAGTACTTC	CASSLVSAQETQYF
-	-	TRBV11-2	TRBJ2-5	TGTGCCAGCAGCTTTCTCGGAGAGACCCAGTACTTC	CASSFLGETQYF
TRBD1	-	TRBV7-6	TRBJ1-1	TGTGCCAGCAGCTTAATTACAGGGGGGGAAACTGAAGCTTTCTTT	CASSLITGGETEAFF
TRBD2	once	TRBV6-5	TRBJ2-5	TGTGCCAGCAAGAGAGGGACTAGTAGCGAGACCCAGTACTTC	CASKRGTSSETQYF
-	-	TRBV19	TRBJ1-1	TGTGCCAGTAGTATCCGGGGGGAGGGTCAGAACACTGAAGCTTTCTTT	CASSIRGEGQNTEAFF
-	-	TRBV5-1	TRBJ1-1	TGCGCCAGCAGCTTGAGAGGCCTAACGGGGGGTGACGCTGAAGCTTTCTTT	CASSLRGLTGGDAEAFF
-	-	TRBV5-1	TRBJ2-5	TGCGCCAGCAGTCTTTATGAGGAGGCGACCCAGTACTTC	CASSLYEEATQYF
TRBD2	-	TRBV2	TRBJ2-1	TGTGCCAGCACGGGACTAGCGGGGGACTACAATGAGCAGTTCTTC	CASTGLAGDYNEQFF
TRBD1	-	TRBV5-1	TRBJ2-3	TGCGCCAGCAGCCCAGGACAGGGGCCAGATACGCAGTATTTT	CASSPGQGPDTQYF
TRBD2	-	TRBV5-4	TRBJ2-3	TGTGCCAGCACGAGCGGGGGGAGCACAGATACGCAGTATTTT	CASTSGGSTDTQYF
TRBD2	-	TRBV7-9	TRBJ2-3	TGTGCCAGCAAACGAGCGGGGGACACAGATACGCAGTATTTT	CASKRAGDTDTQYF
-	-	TRBV10-2	TRBJ2-5	TGCGCCAGCAGTGAGTCTGGGGCGGGTCAAGAGACCCAGTACTTC	CASSESGAGQETQYF
TRBD2	-	TRBV4-2	TRBJ2-1	TGTGCCAGCAGCCAAGAAACAGCGGGGGGGCCGTTCTTC	CASSQETAGGPFF
-	-	TRBV21-1	TRBJ1-2	TGTGCCAGCAGCAGGGGTGGGGATGGCTACACCTTC	CASSRGGDGYTF
-	-	TRBV5-8	TRBJ1-2	TGTGCCAGCAGCTCCCTCGCATGGGTCACGGGGGACTATGGCTACACCTTC	CASSSLAWVTGDYGYTF
TRBD2	-	TRBV11-3	TRBJ2-7	TGTGCCAGCAGCTTGGCTAGCGGGGGAACCTACGAGCAGTACTTC	CASSLASGGTYEQYF
TRBD1	-	TRBV7-9	TRBJ2-3	TGTGCCAGCAGTTTCAACCCCCGGGAAGGGGGCACGGATACGCAGTATTTT	CASSFNPREGGTDTQYF
TRBD1	-	TRBV29-1	TRBJ2-5	TGCAGCGGGACAGGGGAAGAGACCCAGTACTTC	CSGTGEETQYF
-	-	TRBV6-5	TRBJ1-1	TGTGTAATTAGAAATGAATTGAACACTGAAGCTTTCTTT	CVIRNELNTEAFF
TRBD2	-	TRBV7-9	TRBJ2-3	TGTGCCAGCAGCCCCTGGCGGGGGGGAAACACAGATACGCAGTATTTT	CASSPWRGGNTDTQYF
-	-	TRBV11-1	TRBJ1-2	TGTGCCAGCAGCTTGGTAGGGACGCTGGGAGGCGGCTACACCTTC	CASSLVGTLGGGYTF
TRBD1	medium-sized	TRBV9	TRBJ1-4	TGTGCCAGCAGCGGGGACAGGGGACCTTTTGAAAAACTGTTTTTT	CASSGDRGPFEKLFF
TRBD2	-	TRBV7-6	TRBJ2-3	TGTGCCAGCAGCTGGACTAGGACAGATACGCAGTATTTT	CASSWTRTDTQYF
TRBD1	-	TRBV6-4	TRBJ2-5	TGTGCCAGCAGCCGGGACAGGGAAGAGACCCAGTACTTC	CASSRDREETQYF
TRBD1	-	TRBV27	TRBJ2-3	TGTGCCAGCGCTACCAGGGGGATAGGTACAGATACGCAGTATTTT	CASATRGIGTDTQYF
-	few	TRBV7-9	TRBJ1-2	TGTGCCAGCAGCTTAGGAGGGGTCGGCTATGGCTACACCTTC	CASSLGGVGYGYTF
-	-	TRBV19	TRBJ1-6	TGTGCCAGTAGTTTGGTGGGGGGTTCACCCCTCCACTTT	CASSLVGGSPLHF
-	-	TRBV11-2	TRBJ1-3	TGTGCCAGCAGCTCATATTTTAACACCATATATTTT	CASSSYFNTIYF
-	-	TRBV6-5	TRBJ1-2	TGTGCCAGCAGTTCCGCCTACACGGGCTACACCTTC	CASSSAYTGYTF
-	-	TRBV27	TRBJ2-7	TGTGCCAGCAGATACGGGACAACCTACGAGCAGTACTTC	CASRYGTTYEQYF
-	-	TRBV1	TRBJ1-2	TGCACCAGCAGCGGACAAGGCTGGGGGGTCAGCGGCTACACCTTC	CTSSGQGWGVSGYTF
-	once	TRBV6-5	TRBJ1-1	TGTGCCAGCAGTTACACCTCACAGGCGAACACTGAAGCTTTCTTT	CASSYTSQANTEAFF
-	-	TRBV19	TRBJ1-1	TGTGCCAGTACGCCAAATGTAGGGGACACTGAAGCTTTCTTT	CASTPNVGDTEAFF
TRBD1	-	TRBV7-2	TRBJ1-2	TGTGCCAGCAGCAATCATGCAGGGGGAGGGATCTATGGCTACACCTTC	CASSNHAGGGIYGYTF
TRBD1	few	TRBV27	TRBJ1-1	TGTGCCAGCAGTTTGTACAGGGGGCTTGGTAGCACTGAAGCTTTCTTT	CASSLYRGLGSTEAFF
-	-	TRBV2	TRBJ2-7	TGTGCCAGCAGCGGGACGACAGGCAGCTCCTACGAGCAGTACTTC	CASSGTTGSSYEQYF
-	-	TRBV27	TRBJ1-1	TGTGCCAGCAGTTTTCCGATCACTCTCCTCATGAACACTGAAGCTTTCTTT	CASSFPITLLMNTEAFF
-	-	TRBV23-1	TRBJ1-4	TGCGCCAGCAGTCAACATATTGGCCCCCCCAGGACTAATGAAAAACTGTTTTTT	CASSQHIGPPRTNEKLFF
TRBD1	-	TRBV19	TRBJ2-7	TGTGCCAGTAAATCGACAGGGGAGGACGAGCAGTACTTC	CASKSTGEDEQYF
-	-	TRBV7-9	TRBJ2-1	TGTGCCAGCAGCCGTCTCCACAATGAGCAGTTCTTC	CASSRLHNEQFF
-	-	TRBV5-4	TRBJ2-7	TGTGCCAGCAGCTTGGAAGACTACGAGCAGTACTTC	CASSLEDYEQYF